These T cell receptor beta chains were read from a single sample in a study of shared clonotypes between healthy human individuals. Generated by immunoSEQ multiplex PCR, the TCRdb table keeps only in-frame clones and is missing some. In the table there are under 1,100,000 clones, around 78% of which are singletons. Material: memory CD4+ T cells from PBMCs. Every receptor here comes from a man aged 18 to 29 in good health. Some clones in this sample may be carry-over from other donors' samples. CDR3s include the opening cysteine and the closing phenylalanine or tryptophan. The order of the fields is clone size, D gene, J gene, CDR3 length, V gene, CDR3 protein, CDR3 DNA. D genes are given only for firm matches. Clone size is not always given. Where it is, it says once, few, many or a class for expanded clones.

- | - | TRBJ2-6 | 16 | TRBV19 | CASTLGRRDGANVLTF | TGTGCCAGTACCCTTGGAAGGAGGGATGGGGCCAACGTCCTGACTTTC
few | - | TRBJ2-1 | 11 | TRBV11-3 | CASSSDFEQFF | TGTGCCAGCAGCTCGGACTTCGAGCAGTTCTTC
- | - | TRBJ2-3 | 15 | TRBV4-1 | CASSQMTGAADTQYF | TGCGCCAGCAGCCAAATGACGGGAGCGGCAGATACGCAGTATTTT
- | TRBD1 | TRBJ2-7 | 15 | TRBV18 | CASSPTRGPGNEQYF | TGTGCCAGCTCACCAACCAGGGGGCCGGGGAACGAGCAGTACTTC
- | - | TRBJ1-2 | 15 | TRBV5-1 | CASSLDEGLNYGYTF | TGCGCCAGCAGCTTGGATGAGGGATTGAACTATGGCTACACCTTC
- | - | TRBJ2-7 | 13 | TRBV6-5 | CASGTQGIYEQYF | TGTGCCAGCGGGACGCAGGGGATCTACGAGCAGTACTTC
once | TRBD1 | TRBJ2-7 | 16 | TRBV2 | CASIRRDRGLVSEQYF | TGTGCCAGCATTCGCCGGGACAGGGGGTTAGTAAGCGAGCAGTACTTC
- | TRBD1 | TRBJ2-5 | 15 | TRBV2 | CASRDGTGPQETQYF | TGTGCCAGCAGGGACGGGACAGGACCTCAAGAGACCCAGTACTTC
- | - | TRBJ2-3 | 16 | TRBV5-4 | CASSLSISGVRDTQYF | TGTGCCAGCAGCTTGTCGATCTCAGGGGTTAGGGATACGCAGTATTTT
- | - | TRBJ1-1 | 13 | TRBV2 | CASSEALRGRAFF | TGTGCCAGCAGTGAAGCGCTTAGAGGGCGGGCTTTCTTT
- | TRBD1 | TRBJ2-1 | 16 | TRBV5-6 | CASSSNRGRSYNEQFF | TGTGCCAGCAGCTCCAACAGGGGGCGATCCTACAATGAGCAGTTCTTC
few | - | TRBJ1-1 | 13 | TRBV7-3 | CASSETFGTEAFF | TGTGCCAGCAGCGAGACATTTGGAACTGAAGCTTTCTTT
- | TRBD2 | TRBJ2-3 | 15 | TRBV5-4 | CASSSLADYTDTQYF | TGTGCCAGCAGCTCACTAGCGGATTACACAGATACGCAGTATTTT
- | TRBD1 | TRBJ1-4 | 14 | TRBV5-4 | CASSLAGGREKLFF | TGTGCCAGCAGCTTGGCAGGGGGCAGAGAAAAACTGTTTTTT
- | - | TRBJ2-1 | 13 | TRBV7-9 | CASSADPHNEQFF | TGTGCCAGCAGCGCAGACCCACATAATGAGCAGTTCTTC
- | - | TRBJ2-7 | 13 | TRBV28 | CASKRQAVYEQYF | TGTGCCAGCAAAAGACAGGCAGTCTACGAGCAGTACTTC
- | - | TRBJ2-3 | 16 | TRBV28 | CASSPFLGGSTDTQYF | TGTGCCAGCAGTCCATTCTTGGGGGGAAGCACAGATACGCAGTATTTT
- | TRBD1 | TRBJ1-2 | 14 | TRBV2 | CASSPTGGRYGYTF | TGTGCCAGCAGCCCGACAGGGGGCCGCTATGGCTACACCTTC
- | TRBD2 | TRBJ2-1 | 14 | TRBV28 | CASREGLAGDEQFF | TGTGCCAGCAGAGAGGGACTAGCGGGAGATGAGCAGTTCTTC
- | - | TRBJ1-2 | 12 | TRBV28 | CASSFGGWGYTF | TGTGCCAGCAGTTTTGGCGGGTGGGGCTACACCTTC
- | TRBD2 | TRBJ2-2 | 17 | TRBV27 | CASSLRLAGRNTGELFF | TGTGCCAGCAGTTTACGACTAGCGGGGAGGAACACCGGGGAGCTGTTTTTT
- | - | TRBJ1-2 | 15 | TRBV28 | CASSLWGTTFYGYTF | TGTGCCAGCAGTTTATGGGGTACCACCTTCTATGGCTACACCTTC
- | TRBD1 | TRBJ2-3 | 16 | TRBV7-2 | CASSFFGTGGEGTQYF | TGTGCCAGCAGCTTCTTTGGGACAGGGGGCGAAGGTACGCAGTATTTT
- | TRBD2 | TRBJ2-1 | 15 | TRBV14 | CASSQLAGGPTVQFF | TGTGCCAGCAGCCAACTAGCGGGAGGGCCAACGGTGCAGTTCTTC
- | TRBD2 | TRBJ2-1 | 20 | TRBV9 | CASSPRGGRERRSSYNEQFF | TGTGCCAGCAGCCCCCGGGGAGGGCGGGAGCGGAGGAGCTCCTACAATGAGCAGTTCTTC
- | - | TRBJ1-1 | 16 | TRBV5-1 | CASSLGTTSYTQKAFF | TGCGCCAGCAGCTTGGGAACTACCTCTTATACCCAAAAAGCTTTCTTT